This record looks at one TCR beta chain sequence and its context. In this sample, this clonotype turned up many times. Its target antigen remains unknown. Base qualities were left out, and no much larger clone turns up one base away. The meaning of the sample's treatment or condition label: live attenuated yellow fever vaccine strain. PBMCs were isolated from peripheral blood using a standard Ficoll-Paque protocol. Dynabeads CD4 and CD8 positive selection kits were used to isolate the CD4 and CD8 T-cell fractions. RNA was extracted with TriZol from bulk PBMCs, CD4 and CD8 fractions, and dextramer-positive and dextramer-negative fractions. This record comes from a study of T cells after yellow fever vaccination (dated by TCRdb to between 2018 and 2021). General notes on the study: The SMART-Seq v4 Ultra Low Input RNA kit was used to prepare libraries from fractions with low cell numbers. The cohort comprised two healthy male donors, one aged 18 to 30 and one aged 30 to 40 years. Bulk PBMC replicates and cell subsets were isolated from blood drawn at multiple timepoints before and after both primary and secondary immunization. To follow T-cell clones before and after primary and booster YFV17D yellow fever vaccination, bulk TCR alpha and beta repertoires were sequenced over time.

Germline trimming: 4 bases from V, 3 bases from J; junction bases outside gene matches: 12. The CDR3 has 17 amino acids, counting the end cysteine and phenylalanine. The only DNA kept is the CDR3, 51 bases in frame from the first base. In the germline V gene, CDR1 corresponds to LGHNA and CDR2 to YNFKEQ. The investigation overall reported the following: After the booster, most of the clones that had expanded following primary vaccination were detected again (96% of CD4 and around 90% of CD8), which suggests that memory was broadly maintained. The study included only two donors, which limits how far the findings can be generalized. FACS-sorted repertoires could contain abundant contaminating clonotypes from the bulk population, so computational filtering was required. A small share of clonotypes was detected in both CD4 and CD8 compartments, with the overlap likely arising from convergent recombination. Compared with the primary T-cell response, the secondary T-cell response was weaker but faster, peaking on day 5 rather than day 15.

Instrument used: Illumina NovaSeq 6000. Synthesis of TCR cDNA relied on 5'RACE template switching, a step that introduced a universal primer site along with unique molecular identifiers. Priming of cDNA synthesis was performed from both the TCR alpha and TCR beta constant segments. Libraries were amplified in two PCR steps, with sample barcodes and sequencing adapters added in the second step. Sequencing of the libraries was done on either Illumina HiSeq 2500 (2x100 bp) or NovaSeq (2x150 bp). As for the original processing: Reads were demultiplexed and collapsed into UMI consensus sequences with MIGEC, and V(D)J alignment was performed with MiXCR. Vaccine-responding clonotypes were defined with edgeR using replicate PBMC samples, requiring FDR below 0.01 and a log2 fold change above 5 up to day 15. CD4 or CD8 identity was assigned to each bulk clonotype according to whether the clonotype was present at higher abundance in the sequenced CD4 repertoire or the sequenced CD8 repertoire. TCRdb cleaned the public reads at Q25 with fastp, built clones with MiXCR and kept in-frame beta chains. Duplicate CDR3 protein sequences are folded into a single record with the most common DNA and genes. Clone size and V and J calls follow TCRdb, not the original study. This sample gives some 300,000 distinct CDR3 sequences in total; 7.5% to 9% of them show up just once. The ten largest clones add up to around 3.3% of the sample.

The chain joins TRBV4-2 to TRBJ1-5; 7 bases in the junction line up with TRBD1. Sample: CD4+ T cells sorted from PBMCs, taken 5 days after the yellow fever booster vaccination. The clonotype was recovered from a man aged 18 to 29 who received the YFV17D yellow fever vaccine. The nucleotide sequence is given as TGTGCCAGCAGCCCTTACCCCAAGGGGGCCATCAATCAGCCCCAGCATTTT. The encoded protein is CASSPYPKGAINQPQHF.